What follows is one T cell receptor beta chain and its context. Its antigen is undetermined. The data were obtained in a study of CD8+ T cells in alopecia areata. Regarding the study as a whole: For patients receiving tofacitinib, scalp clonality and expanded CD8+ clones among the top 100 significantly decreased. Scalp and blood samples kept many expanded lesional clones throughout tofacitinib.

As the sequencing template, cDNA was produced by extracting RNA and reverse transcribing it. Clones were read by immunoSEQ multiplex PCR, and TCRdb kept only the in-frame ones, dropping some. The data show about 220,000 clones, 50% to 60% seen once. As to treatment: oral pan-JAK inhibitor, 5-10 mg twice daily. The CDR3 has 17 amino acids. Trimming took off 6 bases at V and 6 bases at J, with 25 bases between the two ends. In germline, CDR1 is MNHEY, CDR2 SMNVEV (reference sequence). This material consisted of CD4+ T cells sorted from blood, taken at week 4, from a patient treated with tofacitinib. The chain uses TRBV27 and TRBJ2-3; D perhaps matches TRBD2 (8 bases). This sequence was found in a human donor with alopecia areata. The CDR3 loop reads CASSTGARGLGRDTQYF. As DNA, the CDR3 is TGTGCCAGCAGCACAGGGGCGAGGGGACTAGGGAGGGATACGCAGTATTTT.